The T cell receptor beta chain under discussion was sequenced for a study of molecular identifiers for immune sequencing clone quantification. The sample holds many counts of this clonotype. TCRdb redid the calling of the PCR reads with MiXCR, one entry per CDR3 protein. The table has around 82,000 distinct CDR3 sequences, under 20% seen once. The germline CDR1 and CDR2 sequences are LNHDA and SQIVND (reference sequence). The V and J ends lost 1 base and 4 bases respectively, with 7 bases between them. This CDR3 has 13 amino acids. The chain has TRBV19 and TRBJ1-2; the D is unclear. Source material: naive CD8+ T cells from blood, with Jurkat cell RNA spiked in. The subset is: FACS-sorted CD8+CD4-CCR7+CD45RA+ naive T cells. The sequence was collected from a human donor in good health. Some libraries in this study had Jurkat cell RNA spiked in. In nucleotides, the CDR3 is TGTGCCAGTAGTATAGGGACCCTCTATGGCTACACCTTC. It specifies CASSIGTLYGYTF.